The 30 T cell receptor beta chains presented below share a single source sample, sequenced in a study of blood T cell repertoires in COVID-19. Measured with immunoSEQ multiplex PCR; TCRdb has only the in-frame clones, and not every one. The table records some 180,000 clones, 65% to 85% of them present only once. The material sequenced was peripheral blood. These receptors all stem from a woman aged 40 to 50 with COVID-19, enrolled during active disease.

On this clone: This same CDR3 is encoded by further DNA sequences in the sample. The chain carries TRBV3-1 (or the pseudogene TRBV3-2) and TRBJ1-1, with a weak D call TRBD1 (5 bases). The CDR3 runs to 11 residues. Trimming stripped 6 bases from V and 6 bases from J, with 8 bases between. Germline CDR1 is LGHDT and CDR2 is YNNKEL (reference sequence). CDR3 protein: CASRGGSEAFF. The CDR3 DNA sequence: TGTGCCAGCAGGGGGGGGTCTGAAGCTTTCTTT.

This clone has only one observation. The chain links TRBV2 to TRBJ1-2, with a weak D call TRBD1 (6 bases). CDR3 length equals 15 residues. V gave up 5 bases and J gave up 7 bases, with 20 bases separating them. Germline assignment: CDR1 SNHLY and CDR2 FYNNEI. CDR3 sequence reads: CASSPNRALGLGYTF. CDR3 in DNA: TGTGCCAGCAGTCCCAACAGGGCTCTGGGGCTTGGCTACACCTTC.

V is TRBV24-1 and J is TRBJ2-7; maybe TRBD1 (6 bases). V lost 0 bases and J lost 3, with 14 bases in between. The germline V gene encodes CDR1 KGHDR and CDR2 SFDVKD. The CDR3 loop spans 16 amino acids. CDR3 loop: CATSDLGRPGDYEQYF. CDR3 DNA sequence: TGTGCCACCAGTGATTTGGGTCGTCCAGGGGACTACGAGCAGTACTTC.

This chain uses TRBV19 with TRBJ2-7; D is perhaps TRBD2 (6 bases). Per germline, CDR1 LNHDA and CDR2 SQIVND (reference sequence). With 6 bases removed from V and 1 base from J, the gap between germline ends came to 16 bases. The CDR3 loop spans 15 amino acids. The CDR3 sequence is CASSFLTGSSYEQYF. The CDR3 DNA follows: TGTGCCAGTAGCTTCTTAACCGGGAGTTCCTACGAGCAGTACTTC.

The rearrangement uses TRBV2 and TRBJ1-6, with 8 bases that match TRBD1. The germline gives CDR1 SNHLY, CDR2 FYNNEI. The CDR3 sequence is 12 residues long. The trim removed 6 bases at V and 10 bases at J, leaving 2 bases unmatched. CDR3 amino acids: CASRGQGSPLHF. In DNA form, the CDR3 reads TGTGCCAGCAGAGGACAGGGCTCACCCCTCCACTTT.

V gene TRBV19 combines with J gene TRBJ2-1, with 15 bases matching TRBD2. The V segment lost 6 bases and the J segment 7 bases; nucleotides outside the gene matches: 1. Looked up from germline, CDR1 is LNHDA and CDR2 is SQIVND (reference sequence). This CDR3 has 14 residues. The CDR3 DNA is TGTGCCAGTAGGGGGACTAGCGGGGGGAATGAGCAGTTCTTC. It encodes CASRGTSGGNEQFF.

The genes are TRBV27 and TRBJ1-2; 7 bases line up with TRBD1. The CDR3 is 15 residues long. V was clipped by 4 bases and J by 6 bases; unmatched bases: 11. Per the germline V gene, CDR1 is MNHEY and CDR2 is SMNVEV (reference sequence). CDR3 sequence: CASSSSGGLGDGYTF. As DNA, the CDR3 is TGTGCCAGCAGTTCCTCAGGGGGGTTAGGGGATGGCTACACCTTC.

The chain recombines TRBV11-2 with TRBJ2-1, with 8 positions matching TRBD2. The junction had 12 bases not matched to a gene; V was cut back by 5 bases and J by 6 bases. The CDR3 runs 16 residues. Germline V lookup: CDR1 SGHAT, CDR2 FQNNGV. The CDR3 bases are TGTGCCAGCAGCCAAGGGGCGGGAGGATTAGCCAATGAGCAGTTCTTC. It translates to CASSQGAGGLANEQFF.

The rearrangement links TRBV19 to TRBJ1-5, with D possibly being TRBD1 (5 bases). Trimming left V 3 bases short and J 4 bases short, with 10 bases between. Germline CDR1 LNHDA, CDR2 SQIVND (reference sequence). CDR3 length equals 14 residues. CDR3: CASSMGQVNQPQHF. The CDR3 DNA reads as TGTGCCAGTAGTATGGGGCAGGTTAATCAGCCCCAGCATTTT.

The chain employs TRBV24-1 and TRBJ2-7; a weak D match, TRBD2 (7 bases). V lost 5 bases and J 4 bases, leaving 11 bases between the germline ends. The V gene's germline CDR1 is KGHDR and CDR2 SFDVKD. This CDR3 has 13 residues. DNA for the CDR3: TGTGCCACCAGTGCGAGGGGGGGATACGAGCAGTACTTC. Amino acids: CATSARGGYEQYF.

The genes are TRBV10-1 and TRBJ2-2, with 7 bases aligning to TRBD1. Germline CDR1 is WNHNN and CDR2 is SYGVQD (reference sequence). The CDR3 totals 15 residues. The V gene end was trimmed by 6 bases and the J gene end by 4 bases; junction bases not matched to a gene: 8. The chain's CDR3 is CASRGTGTATGELFF. The CDR3 bases are TGCGCCAGCAGGGGAACCGGGACAGCCACCGGGGAGCTGTTTTTT.

This CDR3 is CASTWTSGAHETQYF. DNA of the CDR3: TGTGCCAGCACTTGGACTAGCGGGGCGCACGAGACCCAGTACTTC. The chain joins TRBV6-5 to TRBJ2-5; TRBD2 matches at 12 bases. The CDR3 has 15 amino acids. The junction had 8 bases not matched to a gene; V was cut back by 7 bases and J by 5 bases. CDR1 is MNHEY, CDR2 SVGAGI, per germline.

J is TRBJ1-2 and V is TRBV11-2, with 8 bases that match TRBD1. The germline V gene encodes CDR1 SGHAT and CDR2 FQNNGV. CDR3 size: 14 residues. The V and J ends lost 6 bases and 6 bases, in that order; junction bases with no gene match: 9. The CDR3 sequence: CASRLSRGRDGYTF. For the CDR3, the DNA is TGTGCCAGCAGACTGAGCAGGGGGCGAGATGGCTACACCTTC.

The chain combines TRBV21-1 with TRBJ1-4; TRBD1 was called by the table and not checked on the DNA. TRBV21-1 is a pseudogene segment. There are 15 residues in the CDR3. CDR3 amino acids: CASILDPRGNEKLFF. CDR3 DNA sequence: TGTGCCAGCATCTTGGACCCGAGGGGGAATGAAAAACTGTTTTTT.

The chain carries TRBV19 and TRBJ2-3; the match to TRBD2 covers 14 bases. V dropped 4 bases and J dropped 4; count of bases not matched to a gene: 10. Germline lookup yields CDR1 LNHDA and CDR2 SQIVND (reference sequence). The CDR3 is 18 residues long. CDR3 in amino acids: CASSKEGLAGAGADTQYF. The CDR3 region has the DNA TGTGCCAGTAGTAAAGAGGGACTAGCGGGGGCAGGGGCAGATACGCAGTATTTT.

This chain uses TRBV5-6 with TRBJ1-4; TRBD1 matches 8 bases. This CDR3 region has 16 residues. V trimming: 2 bases; J trimming: 3 bases; junction bases outside the gene matches: 6. In germline, CDR1 is SGHDT, CDR2 YYEEEE. The CDR3 DNA sequence: TGTGCCAGCAGCTTCCGAACAGGGGGATCTAATGAAAAACTGTTTTTT. This gives the protein CASSFRTGGSNEKLFF.

The chain combines TRBV3-1 (or the pseudogene TRBV3-2) with TRBJ2-1, with D possibly TRBD1 on 5 matching bases. Deletions cut 4 bases from V and 4 bases from J, with 5 bases between. CDR3 length: 12 amino acids. Germline V CDR1 and CDR2: LGHDT, YNNKEL (reference sequence). The CDR3, as DNA: TGTGCCAGCAGCCCAGGGTACAATGAGCAGTTCTTC. Translation gives CASSPGYNEQFF.

As regards this clone: One end of the junction fails to match germline, which may point to a read error. The genes are TRBV19 and TRBJ2-5, with 13 positions matching TRBD2. In germline, CDR1 is LNHDA, CDR2 SQIVND (reference sequence). CDR3 length: 17 amino acids. The CDR3 here is CASKPLAGGQGQQTQYF. For the CDR3, the DNA is TGTGCCAGTAAACCACTAGCGGGGGGGCAAGGCCAACAGACCCAGTACTTC.

The chain links TRBV5-1 to TRBJ2-7; 11 bases fit TRBD1. The CDR3 is 14 amino acids. Germline CDR1 is SGHRS and CDR2 is YFSETQ. V dropped 3 bases and J dropped 6; count of bases not matched to a gene: 5. CDR3 sequence (DNA): TGCGCCAGCAGCTCAGGACAGGGGGCGGGCGAGCAGTACTTC. Its translation: CASSSGQGAGEQYF.

CDR3 in amino acids: CASSQDGAANSPLHF. The CDR3 bases are TGTGCCAGCAGCCAAGATGGGGCAGCTAATTCACCCCTCCACTTT. V and J are TRBV14 and TRBJ1-6; D perhaps matches TRBD1 (5 bases). Trimming took 0 bases from V and 6 from J, leaving 9 bases between them. The CDR3 totals 15 residues. Germline V gene sequence: CDR1 SGHDN, CDR2 FVKESK.

The chain is built from TRBV7-9 and TRBJ1-2; D may be TRBD1 (5 bases). The CDR3 runs to 15 residues. The germline V gene encodes CDR1 SEHNR and CDR2 FQNEAQ (reference sequence). V shed 2 bases and J shed 6 bases, with 16 bases lying between them. DNA of the CDR3: TGTGCCAGCAGCTTAACCGACAGCCCGGGCAATGGCTACACCTTC. Protein: CASSLTDSPGNGYTF.

V and J are TRBV24-1 and TRBJ2-7, with TRBD2 identical over 7 bases. J gave up 2 bases and V 6 bases, and 6 bases lay outside the gene matches. The germline gives CDR1 KGHDR, CDR2 SFDVKD. This CDR3 is built from 14 residues. The CDR3 nucleotides are TGTGCCACCAGTCTTGCGGGAGACACCTACGAGCAGTACTTC. It translates to CATSLAGDTYEQYF.

V gene TRBV5-6 combines with J gene TRBJ2-7, with 11 bases that match TRBD1. CDR1 and CDR2 (germline): SGHDT, YYEEEE. The trim removed 4 bases at V and 5 bases at J, leaving 8 bases unmatched. The CDR3 loop spans 15 amino acids. The CDR3 DNA sequence: TGTGCCAGCAGCCACTGGGGACAGGGGGGTAACGAGCAGTACTTC. Its protein is CASSHWGQGGNEQYF.

The table lists this clone with a few counts. The chain carries TRBV3-1 (or the pseudogene TRBV3-2) and TRBJ1-2; 8 bases agree with TRBD1. Germline-derived CDR1 and CDR2 are LGHDT and YNNKEL (reference sequence). This CDR3 has 15 amino acids. J gave up 6 bases and V 4 bases, and 10 bases lay outside the gene matches. Here the CDR3 DNA reads TGTGCCAGCAGCCGGACAGGGTACCGCCGAGATGGCTACACCTTC. Its translation is CASSRTGYRRDGYTF.

In its sample, this clone was seen once. The rearrangement uses TRBV19 and TRBJ2-2, with a tentative D call TRBD1 (5 bases). Germline lookup yields CDR1 LNHDA and CDR2 SQIVND (reference sequence). CDR3 size: 16 residues. V lost 6 bases, J lost 0 bases, and 14 bases lay in between. CDR3 nucleotide sequence: TGTGCCAGTAGGACCACAGGCGATCCGAACACCGGGGAGCTGTTTTTT. It encodes CASRTTGDPNTGELFF.

The rearrangement joins TRBV28 to TRBJ1-1; TRBD1 agrees at 9 bases. The CDR3 extends over 15 amino acids. V lost 6 bases, J lost 6 bases, and 11 bases stayed unmatched. The germline V gene encodes CDR1 MDHEN and CDR2 SYDVKM. The CDR3 reads CASRPRDRVNAEAFF. CDR3 nucleotides: TGTGCCAGCAGACCCCGGGACAGGGTGAATGCTGAAGCTTTCTTT.

The chain employs TRBV7-9 and TRBJ2-1, with D possibly being TRBD2 (6 bases). V shed 2 bases and J shed 4 bases, with 15 bases lying between them. The germline CDR1 and CDR2 sequences are SEHNR and FQNEAQ (reference sequence). The CDR3 consists of 16 residues. Here the CDR3 reads CASSLPKGGTYNEQFF. The CDR3 bases are TGTGCCAGCAGCTTACCTAAGGGTGGGACTTACAATGAGCAGTTCTTC.

This clone was counted a few times. The V gene is TRBV7-2, the J gene TRBJ2-7, with 10 bases that match TRBD2. The CDR3 sequence is 15 residues long. The junction had 5 bases not matched to a gene; V was cut back by 0 bases and J by 6 bases. Germline assignment: CDR1 SGHTA and CDR2 FQGNSA. The CDR3 loop reads CASSLAFSGGLEQYF. In nucleotides, the CDR3 is TGTGCCAGCAGCTTAGCGTTTAGCGGGGGGCTCGAGCAGTACTTC.

This chain uses TRBV5-8 with TRBJ2-1, with a weak D call TRBD2 (5 bases). The germline V gene has CDR1 SGHTS and CDR2 YDEGEE. V lost 10 bases, J lost 7 bases, and 21 bases lay in between. This CDR3 region has 14 residues. The CDR3 loop is CAGKAGWRRNEQFF. The CDR3 coding sequence is TGTGCCGGCAAAGCCGGATGGAGGAGGAATGAGCAGTTCTTC.

Concerning this clone: The same CDR3 can be traced to other DNA sequences in this sample. The V call is TRBV27, the J call TRBJ1-6; 7 positions agree with TRBD1. The germline gives CDR1 MNHEY, CDR2 SMNVEV (reference sequence). The CDR3 is 14 residues long. The trim removed 2 bases at V and 6 bases at J, leaving 1 base unmatched. The CDR3 loop is CASSLGQVNSPLHF. In DNA form, the CDR3 reads TGTGCCAGCAGTTTAGGACAGGTTAATTCACCCCTCCACTTT.